This T cell receptor beta chain derives from a study of T cell repertoires in cytomegalovirus infection. Study details: It was recently identified HLA-C-restricted and well-studied HLA-B-restricted CMV epitopes that the study used. Carrying CMV and the relevant HLA type showed in public TCR beta signatures.

TCRdb recomputed calls from the reads with MiXCR, one row per CDR3 protein. The repertoire holds around 300,000 distinct CDR3 sequences, around 20% seen once, with roughly a fifth in the top ten. This CDR3 comprises 14 residues. The germline V gene encodes CDR1 SEHNR and CDR2 FQNEAQ (reference sequence). Trimming removed 2 bases at V and 1 base at J, with 8 bases between. Many counts were recorded for this clonotype. What it recognizes is unknown. Material: cultured PBMCs, obtained from culture after CMV antigen stimulation. The chain recombines TRBV7-9 with TRBJ2-5; D perhaps matches TRBD1 (6 bases). The receptor was isolated from a human donor in good health (CMV status not recorded). Some clones in this sample may be carry-over from other donors' samples. CDR3 coding DNA: TGTGCCAGCAGCTTACAGGGGATCCAAGAGACCCAGTACTTC. Protein sequence: CASSLQGIQETQYF.